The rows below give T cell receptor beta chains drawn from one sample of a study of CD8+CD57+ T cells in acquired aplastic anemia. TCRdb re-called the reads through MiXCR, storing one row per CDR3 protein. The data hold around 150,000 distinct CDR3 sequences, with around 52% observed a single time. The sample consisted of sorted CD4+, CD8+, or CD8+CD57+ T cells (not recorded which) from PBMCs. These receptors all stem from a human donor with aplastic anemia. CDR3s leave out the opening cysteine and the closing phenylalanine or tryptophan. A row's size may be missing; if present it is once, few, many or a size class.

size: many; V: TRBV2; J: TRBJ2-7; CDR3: ASSENPPGGYEQY
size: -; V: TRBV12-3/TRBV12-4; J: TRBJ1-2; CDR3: ASSAFRGGGYT
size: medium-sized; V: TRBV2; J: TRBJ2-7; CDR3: ASRPYEQY
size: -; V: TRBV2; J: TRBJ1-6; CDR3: ASTSLNSPLH
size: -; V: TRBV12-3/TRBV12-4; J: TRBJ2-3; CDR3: ASSFGQGRQSQY
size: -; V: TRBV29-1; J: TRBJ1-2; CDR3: SAGDRDGYT
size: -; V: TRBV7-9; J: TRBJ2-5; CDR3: ASTAQETQY
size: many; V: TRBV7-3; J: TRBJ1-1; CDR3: ASSLAGSGTEAF
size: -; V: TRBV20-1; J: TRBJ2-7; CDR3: SAVGIGTGMNEQY
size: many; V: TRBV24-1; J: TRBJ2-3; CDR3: ATSDFKDRGQDTQY
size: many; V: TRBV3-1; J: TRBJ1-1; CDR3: ASSQDEGYTEAF
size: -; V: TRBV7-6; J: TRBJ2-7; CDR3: ASSLAGSSSYVQY
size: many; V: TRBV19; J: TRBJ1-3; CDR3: ASSILGSGNTIY
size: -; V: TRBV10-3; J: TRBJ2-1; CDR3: ASGGTNEQF
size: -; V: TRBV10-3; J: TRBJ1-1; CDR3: AISESILGWNTEAF
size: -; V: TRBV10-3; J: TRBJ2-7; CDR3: AIRTTGVAYEQY
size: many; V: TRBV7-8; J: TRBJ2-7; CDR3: ASSLAPSGGSYEQY
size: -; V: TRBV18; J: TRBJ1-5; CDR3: ASSGEGQPQH
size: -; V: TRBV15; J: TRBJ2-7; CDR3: ATSSWDRPYEPY
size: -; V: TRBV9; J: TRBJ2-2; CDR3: ASSVVGGTWRTTGELF
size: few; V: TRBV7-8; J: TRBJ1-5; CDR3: ASSSTGSSQPQH
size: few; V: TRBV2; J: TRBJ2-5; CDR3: ASSEQGGEETQY
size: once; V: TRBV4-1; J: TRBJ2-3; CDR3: ASSLGTSGGEWDTQC
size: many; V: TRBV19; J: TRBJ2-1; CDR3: ASSIGTGGFYNEQF
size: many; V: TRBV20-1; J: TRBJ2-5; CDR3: SSTRDSSRETQY
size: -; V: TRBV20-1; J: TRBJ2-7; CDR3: SAPLSSRDFGNEQY
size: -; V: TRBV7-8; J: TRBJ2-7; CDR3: ASVREVSYEQY
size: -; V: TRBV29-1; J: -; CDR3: SVVTGSYEQY
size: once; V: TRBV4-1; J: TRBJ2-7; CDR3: ASSQAPQGPSSYEQY
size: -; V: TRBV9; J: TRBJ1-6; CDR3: ASSTTPGGPSIFSPLH
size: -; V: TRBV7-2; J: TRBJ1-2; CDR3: ASSLSGSWGYT
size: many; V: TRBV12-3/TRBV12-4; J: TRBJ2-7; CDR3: ASSGGLARFSYEQY
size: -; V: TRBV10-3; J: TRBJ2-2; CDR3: AISEATGFNTGELF
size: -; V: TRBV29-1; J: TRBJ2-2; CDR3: SVGSQAGGLTGELF
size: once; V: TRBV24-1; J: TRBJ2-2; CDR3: ATSDVDTGELF
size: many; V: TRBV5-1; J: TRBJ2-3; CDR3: ASILLAGAVDTQY
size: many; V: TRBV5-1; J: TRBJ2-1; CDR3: ASSLSGNEQF
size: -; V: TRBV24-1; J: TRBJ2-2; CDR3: APSSPAGELF
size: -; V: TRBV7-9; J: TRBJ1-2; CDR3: ASSLEGGSYGYT
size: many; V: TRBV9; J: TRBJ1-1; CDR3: ASSVTMLAEAF
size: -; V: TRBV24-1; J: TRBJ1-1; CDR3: ATSDSGGGPIAEAF
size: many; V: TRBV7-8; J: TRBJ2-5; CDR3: ASSLWAGGPGETQY
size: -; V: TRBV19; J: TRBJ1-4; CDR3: ASSMGLKLF
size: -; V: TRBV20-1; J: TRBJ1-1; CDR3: SARGDMNTEAF
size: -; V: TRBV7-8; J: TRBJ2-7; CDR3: ASSKTGCERGEQY
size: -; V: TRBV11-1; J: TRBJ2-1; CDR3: ASQDGFRGHNEQF
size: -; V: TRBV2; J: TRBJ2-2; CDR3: ASSGRGGHTGELF
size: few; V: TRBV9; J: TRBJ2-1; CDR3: ASSVSGTGGLGYNEQF
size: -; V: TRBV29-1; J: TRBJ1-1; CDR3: SVGQGGGSGAF
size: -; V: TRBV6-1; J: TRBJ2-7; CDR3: ASSVRQAYEQY